The 5 T cell receptor beta chains given below trace back to one sample, sequenced in a study of blood T cells in healthy people across ages. Using a J-beta primer mix together with a sample-barcoded 5' primer, a second PCR was run for about 7 to 12 cycles. Each CDR3 protein gets one entry after TCRdb re-called the 5' RACE reads with MiXCR. The top ten clones hold less than 2.5% of a sample with over 1,500,000 distinct CDR3 sequences, about 50% of them seen once. Sequenced input: blood. All receptors come from a woman in her thirties or forties in good health.

The V and J genes are TRBV12-3 or TRBV12-4 and TRBJ1-4; no clear D. The CDR3 length is 13 residues. V was clipped by 5 bases and J by 13 bases, with 17 bases between them. CDR3 loop: CASSTYSIMRLFF. The CDR3 nucleotides read TGTGCCAGCAGTACTTACAGTATAATGAGACTGTTTTTT.

This chain connects TRBV2 to TRBJ1-2, with D perhaps TRBD1 (6 bases). The CDR3 totals 15 residues. Per germline, CDR1 SNHLY and CDR2 FYNNEI. The V gene lost 5 bases and the J gene lost 7 bases, with 20 bases spanning the gap. The chain's CDR3 is CASSPSQGTSFGYTF. CDR3 coding DNA: TGTGCCAGCAGTCCAAGTCAGGGGACGTCGTTTGGCTACACCTTC. Full variable domain (remainder filled in from reference TRBV2 and TRBJ1-2): EPEVTQTPSHQVTQMGQEVILRCVPISNHLYFYWYRQILGQKVEFLVSFYNNEISEKSEIFDDQFSVERPDGSNFTLKIRSTKLEDSAMYFCASSPSQGTSFGYTFGSGTRLTVV.

This rearrangement joins TRBV9 to TRBJ2-5; TRBD1 aligns across 7 bases. The junction had 13 bases not matched to a gene; V was cut back by 0 bases and J by 11 bases. This CDR3 has 15 residues. From germline, CDR1 is SGDLS and CDR2 YYNGEE. The CDR3 DNA is TGTGCCAGCAGCGTAGCGGGACAGAGTTACAATGAGCAGTACTTC. Translated, it gives CASSVAGQSYNEQYF.

CDR3 sequence: CSAILAENSYNEQFF. CDR3 DNA sequence: TGCAGTGCTATCTTAGCGGAAAACTCCTACAATGAGCAGTTCTTC. V usage is TRBV20-1 and J usage is TRBJ2-1; the D gene is possibly TRBD2 (6 bases). Germline CDR1 reads DFQATT; CDR2 reads SNEGSKA (reference sequence). Trimming stripped 4 bases from V and 0 bases from J, with 13 bases between. This CDR3 is 15 amino acids long.

The J gene is TRBJ2-2, the V gene TRBV7-2, with 7 bases lining up with TRBD1. Germline V gives CDR1 SGHTA, CDR2 FQGNSA. Trimming at V came to 5 bases and at J to 2 bases, leaving 8 bases not matched to a gene. The CDR3 is 16 residues long. CDR3 loop: CASSPSGTANTGELFF. The DNA for the CDR3 is TGTGCCAGCAGCCCGTCCGGGACAGCAAACACCGGGGAGCTGTTTTTT.